This T cell receptor (beta chain) appears in the sequencing data of a study of blood T cell repertoires in COVID-19. Study at large: Material from acute and convalescent COVID-19 was sourced from the United States, Italy and Spain.

Per the germline V gene, CDR1 is LNHDA and CDR2 is SQIVND (reference sequence). CDR3 length: 14 amino acids. Trimming took off 5 bases at V and 3 bases at J, with 13 bases between the two ends. The protocol was immunoSEQ multiplex PCR, while the TCRdb copy is restricted to in-frame clones and leaves out a portion. The table records fewer than 400,000 clones, under 95% of them present only once. This receptor was taken from a woman in her twenties or thirties who had recovered from COVID-19. The sequencing sample was made of PBMCs or T cells enriched from blood (not recorded which). The rearrangement joins TRBV19 to TRBJ2-5; possibly TRBD1 for D (5 bases). This CDR3 is CASSRFQGKETQYF. In nucleotides, the CDR3 is TGTGCCAGTAGTCGCTTTCAGGGAAAAGAGACCCAGTACTTC.